This T cell receptor (beta chain) emerged from a study of radiation and T cells in renal cell carcinoma. Study as a whole: Nephrectomy followed 15 Gy stereotactic body radiation by 4 weeks.

Germline assignment: CDR1 LGHNA and CDR2 YNFKEQ. The V gene end was trimmed by 1 base and the J gene end by 5 bases; junction bases not matched to a gene: 10. The CDR3 consists of 16 residues. Study-level results: Baseline intratumoral clonotype presence is unknown without pretreatment biopsies. Top tumor clonotypes rose in blood 2 weeks post-radiation, then contracted.

In the case of this clone: Its antigen is not identified.

This sample's time point: blood 2 weeks post-SBRT. Treatment defined: 15 Gy SBRT to primary tumor, nephrectomy 4 weeks later. The protocol was immunoSEQ multiplex PCR, while the TCRdb copy is restricted to in-frame clones and leaves out a portion. Seen here are under 150,000 clones, approximately 80% observed once, and the top ten hold less than 2.5%. Here the sequenced sample was blood, taken from a patient whose treatment included radiotherapy and nephrectomy. The chain has TRBV4-2 and TRBJ1-2; 7 bases map to TRBD1. The source is an older woman with renal cell carcinoma. CDR3 sequence: CASSQVNDRVTYGYTF. The CDR3 DNA reads TGTGCCAGCAGCCAAGTAAATGACAGGGTCACATATGGCTACACCTTC.